The rows below give T cell receptor beta chains drawn from one sample of a study of response to subunit inactivated influenza vaccine. TCRdb analysed the RT-PCR reads with MiXCR anew, one entry per CDR3 protein. Among hundreds of thousands of distinct CDR3 sequences listed, about 11% were seen once. These records were also assigned to another study, of T cells expressing NK-cell markers.

Sequencing was performed on PBMCs from blood, taken on the day of vaccination. The receptors were sampled from a man aged 45 to 65 who received an inactivated influenza vaccine. CDR3s include the opening cysteine and the closing phenylalanine or tryptophan. Each record gives: clone size, D gene, J gene, V gene, CDR3 DNA, CDR3 protein. The D gene is left open where the match is weak. Some rows mark clone size as missing; the rest say once, few, many or name a class of expanded clone.

>.|.|TRBJ2-4|TRBV11-2
TGTGCCAGCAGCTTCCCCGGGACCCTACTAGCCACGGGAGAAAACATTCAGTACTTC
CASSFPGTLLATGENIQYF
>many|.|TRBJ1-5|TRBV2
TGTGCCAGCAGACGACAGCTATTCAATCAGCCCCAGCATTTT
CASRRQLFNQPQHF
>.|.|TRBJ2-2|TRBV10-3
TGTGCCATCAGTGCCGCTTTTGGGGGCGGGGAGCTGTTTTTT
CAISAAFGGGELFF
>many|TRBD1|TRBJ1-2|TRBV6-1
TGTGCCAGCAGTGGGACAGGGATTTATGGCTACACCTTC
CASSGTGIYGYTF
>many|.|TRBJ2-1|TRBV11-2
TGTGCCAGCAGCTCATATGGGACGGGCGTGGACAATGAGCAGTTCTTC
CASSSYGTGVDNEQFF
>once|TRBD2|TRBJ2-1|TRBV18
TGTGCCAGCTCACTTAATTCAGCGGGAGGGCTATGGAATGAGCAGTTCTTC
CASSLNSAGGLWNEQFF
>many|TRBD1|TRBJ2-1|TRBV5-1
TGTGCCAGCAGCCTTGGACAGGGGTACAATGAGCAGTTCTTC
CASSLGQGYNEQFF
>many|.|TRBJ2-7|TRBV27
TGTGCCAGCAGTTTATCAGAGACAGGAGTACCCTACGAGCAGTACTTC
CASSLSETGVPYEQYF
>.|.|TRBJ2-2|TRBV25-1
TGTGCCAGCAGGGAGTCGGGCACCGGGGAGCTGTTTTTT
CASRESGTGELFF
>few|TRBD1|TRBJ1-5|TRBV12-3/TRBV12-4
TGTGCCAGCAGTTGGGACAGCTACAATCAGCCCCAGCATTTT
CASSWDSYNQPQHF
>few|TRBD1|TRBJ2-5|TRBV5-1
TGCGCCAGCCCCGAGGGGGCCGTGTTGGAGACCCAGTACTTC
CASPEGAVLETQYF
>few|.|TRBJ1-6|TRBV20-1
TGCAGTGCGACAAGACGGGGGGGTCATTCACCCCTCCACTTT
CSATRRGGHSPLHF
>few|TRBD2|TRBJ2-3|TRBV9
TGTGCCAGCAGCGATGGACTAGCGGGGGGGCAGTTTGTAGATACGCAGTATTTT
CASSDGLAGGQFVDTQYF
>many|.|TRBJ1-5|TRBV12-3/TRBV12-4
TGTGCCAGCAGCCTCCAATGGGGTAGCAATCAGCCCCAGCATTTT
CASSLQWGSNQPQHF
>.|.|TRBJ1-5|TRBV19
TGTGCCAGTACAGACGGAGGGAGCTTATTACAGACCCAGCATTTT
CASTDGGSLLQTQHF
>.|.|TRBJ2-7|TRBV4-3
TGCGCCAGCAGCCACTCCTCCGGGGCCGATTACGAGCAGTACTTC
CASSHSSGADYEQYF
>many|TRBD1|TRBJ2-3|TRBV6-2/TRBV6-3
TGTGCCAGCAGTTACGCTAGGACAGGGACAGATACGCAGTATTTT
CASSYARTGTDTQYF
>.|.|TRBJ2-7|TRBV7-6
TGTGCCAGCAGGCCGCTAGGGGCTTACGACGAGCAGTACTTC
CASRPLGAYDEQYF
>many|.|TRBJ1-3|TRBV7-3
TGTGCCAGCAGCTTAGACCGAGGAGCGCCCTCTGGAAACACCATATATTTT
CASSLDRGAPSGNTIYF
>few|.|TRBJ2-5|TRBV2
TGTGCCAGCAAGGCGGGGGCGGGTAGAGAGACCCAGTACTTC
CASKAGAGRETQYF
>.|TRBD1|TRBJ1-4|TRBV4-1
TGCGCCAGCGGGAACGAGGGGACAGGGGTCGAAAAACTGTTTTTT
CASGNEGTGVEKLFF
>.|.|TRBJ2-3|TRBV20-1
TGCAGTGCTAGAGGGACAGCTAGCGGCCCCACAGATACGCAGTATTTT
CSARGTASGPTDTQYF
>few|.|TRBJ2-5|TRBV9
TGTGCCAGCAGCGTAGCTAGGGGGGAAGAGACCCAGTACTTC
CASSVARGEETQYF
>many|.|TRBJ1-1|TRBV29-1
TGCAGCGTTGTACAGGGAAGGAACACTGAAGCTTTCTTT
CSVVQGRNTEAFF
>few|.|TRBJ2-7|TRBV7-2
TGTGCCAGCAGCAAGTTAAGACGGTCCTACGAGCAGTACTTC
CASSKLRRSYEQYF
>many|.|TRBJ2-2|TRBV12-3/TRBV12-4
TGTGCCAGCAGTTTGTGGGACACCGGGGAGCTGTTTTTT
CASSLWDTGELFF
>many|TRBD1|TRBJ2-6|TRBV29-1
TGCAGCGCGGGGACAGGGGGGAGCTCTGGGGCCAACGTCCTGACTTTC
CSAGTGGSSGANVLTF
>few|.|TRBJ2-5|TRBV12-3/TRBV12-4
TGTGCCAGCAGTCTAGGACACGTGCAAGAGACCCAGTACTTC
CASSLGHVQETQYF
>.|.|TRBJ2-7|TRBV6-2/TRBV6-3
TGTGCCAGCAGTTACACTTGGGTCGAGCAGTACTTC
CASSYTWVEQYF
>.|.|TRBJ2-4|TRBV7-2
TGTGCCAGCTCGCGGGGGCCAGTCAAAAACATTCAGTACTTC
CASSRGPVKNIQYF
>few|.|TRBJ2-3|TRBV2
TGTGCCAGCAGTGCCGCCCCGCGATTTAATACGCAGTATTTT
CASSAAPRFNTQYF
>many|.|TRBJ2-3|TRBV5-1
TGCGCCAGCAGCTTCGGGGCACCTAGCACAGATACGCAGTATTTT
CASSFGAPSTDTQYF
>few|.|TRBJ2-7|TRBV21-1
TGTGCCAGCAGCAGCTTACCGCCCGACGGTAGGTACGAGCAGTACTTC
CASSSLPPDGRYEQYF
>few|TRBD1|TRBJ2-7|TRBV7-2
TGTGCCAGCAGCTTAGCGTGGGCAGGGGGTAGATACGAGCAGTACTTC
CASSLAWAGGRYEQYF
>.|.|TRBJ2-7|TRBV6-5
TGTGCCAGCAGTTACTCCAATCACTACGAGCAGTACTTC
CASSYSNHYEQYF
>few|.|TRBJ2-3|TRBV7-6
TGTGCCAGCAGCTTAGGCATGACAGATACGCAGTATTTT
CASSLGMTDTQYF
>many|TRBD2|TRBJ2-1|TRBV3-1
TGTGCCAGCCGACTAGCGGGAGGGCCGAGTGAGCAGTTCTTC
CASRLAGGPSEQFF
>few|TRBD1|TRBJ1-1|TRBV7-2
TGTGCCAGCAGCATAAATCCAGGGGGGATGAACACTGAAGCTTTCTTT
CASSINPGGMNTEAFF
>.|TRBD1|TRBJ2-5|TRBV12-3/TRBV12-4
TGTGCCAGCAGCCCGACAGGGCAAAACCAAGAGACCCAGTACTTC
CASSPTGQNQETQYF
>few|.|TRBJ2-7|TRBV6-2/TRBV6-3
TGTGCCAGCAGTTATCTCTCAGCGAGCTCCTACGAGCAGTACTTC
CASSYLSASSYEQYF
>few|.|TRBJ2-1|TRBV30
TGTGCCTGGAGTGTTCTGGAGGAGCAGTTCTTC
CAWSVLEEQFF
>few|TRBD1|TRBJ2-7|TRBV13
TGTGCCAGCAGCCGAGCAAACAGGGGTTCGCAATACGAGCAGTACTTC
CASSRANRGSQYEQYF
>many|TRBD2|TRBJ2-1|TRBV5-1
TGCGCCAGCAGCTTGGGCGCGGGAGGAAGCTCCTACAATGAGCAGTTCTTC
CASSLGAGGSSYNEQFF
>many|.|TRBJ2-4|TRBV5-1
TGCGCCAGCAGCTTGCGTATTACGTCCGGGAAGGGATCAGCCAAAAACATTCAGTACTTC
CASSLRITSGKGSAKNIQYF
>few|TRBD1|TRBJ2-3|TRBV5-1
TGCGCCAGCAGCCTCGGGGGGACAGGGACGACAGATACGCAGTATTTT
CASSLGGTGTTDTQYF
>.|TRBD2|TRBJ2-5|TRBV9
TGTGCCAGCAGCTCGACTAGCGGGAGGGAGACCCAGTACTTC
CASSSTSGRETQYF
>.|TRBD1|TRBJ1-1|TRBV11-1
TGTGCCAGCAGTCAAGCCTCAGGGGGCGCGTACACTGAAGCTTTCTTT
CASSQASGGAYTEAFF